This T cell receptor (beta chain) comes out of a study of technical replicates of blood from a few donors. The table lists this clone with a count of one. Only in-frame clones appear in the TCRdb table, and some are missing; sequencing was by immunoSEQ multiplex PCR. Of roughly 71,000 clones listed, approximately 93% are singletons. V lost 3 bases to trimming and J lost 0 bases, with 13 bases between them. Germline-derived CDR1 and CDR2 are SGHRS and YFSETQ. The CDR3 sequence is 15 residues long. The rearrangement joins TRBV5-1 to TRBJ2-7; D is undetermined. The source material was T cells isolated from PBMCs. The receptor was derived from a human donor in good health. The CDR3 coding sequence is TGCGCCAGCAGCTACCTACTTACGGGCTCCTACGAGCAGTACTTC. Its translation is CASSYLLTGSYEQYF.